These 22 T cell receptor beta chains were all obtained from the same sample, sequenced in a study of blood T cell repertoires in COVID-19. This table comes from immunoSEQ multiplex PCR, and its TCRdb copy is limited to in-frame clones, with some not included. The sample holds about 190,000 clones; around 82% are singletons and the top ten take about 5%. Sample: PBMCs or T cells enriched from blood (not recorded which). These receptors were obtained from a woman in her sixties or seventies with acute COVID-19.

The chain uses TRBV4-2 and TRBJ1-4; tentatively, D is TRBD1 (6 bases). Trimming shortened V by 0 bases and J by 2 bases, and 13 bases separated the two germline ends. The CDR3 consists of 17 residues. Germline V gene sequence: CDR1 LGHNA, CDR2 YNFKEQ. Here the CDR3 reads CASSQDRQGWTNEKLFF. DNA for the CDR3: TGTGCCAGCAGCCAAGATCGGCAGGGGTGGACTAATGAAAAACTGTTTTTT.

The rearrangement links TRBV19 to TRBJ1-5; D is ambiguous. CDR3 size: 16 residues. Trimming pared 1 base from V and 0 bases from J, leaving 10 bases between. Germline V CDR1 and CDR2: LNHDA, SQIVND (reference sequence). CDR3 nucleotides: TGTGCCAGTAGTATAGTCGACTATTATAGCAATCAGCCCCAGCATTTT. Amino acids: CASSIVDYYSNQPQHF.

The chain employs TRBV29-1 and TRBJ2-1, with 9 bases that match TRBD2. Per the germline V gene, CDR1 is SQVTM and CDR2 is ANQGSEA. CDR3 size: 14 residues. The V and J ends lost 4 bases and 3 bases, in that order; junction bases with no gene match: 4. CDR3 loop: CSVVTSGHYNEQFF. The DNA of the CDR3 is TGCAGCGTTGTGACTAGCGGACACTACAATGAGCAGTTCTTC.

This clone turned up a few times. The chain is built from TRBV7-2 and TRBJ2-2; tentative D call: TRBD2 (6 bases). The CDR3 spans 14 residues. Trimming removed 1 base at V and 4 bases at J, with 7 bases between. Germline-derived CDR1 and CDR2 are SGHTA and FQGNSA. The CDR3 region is CASSLVGGTGELFF. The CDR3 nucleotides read TGTGCCAGCAGCTTAGTGGGAGGCACCGGGGAGCTGTTTTTT.

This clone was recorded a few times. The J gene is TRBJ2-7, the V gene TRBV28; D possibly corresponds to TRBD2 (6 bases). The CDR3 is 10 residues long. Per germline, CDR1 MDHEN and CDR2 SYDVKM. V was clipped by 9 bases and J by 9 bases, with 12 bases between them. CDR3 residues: CASQGGGQYF. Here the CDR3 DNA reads TGTGCCAGTCAGGGAGGCGGGCAGTACTTC.

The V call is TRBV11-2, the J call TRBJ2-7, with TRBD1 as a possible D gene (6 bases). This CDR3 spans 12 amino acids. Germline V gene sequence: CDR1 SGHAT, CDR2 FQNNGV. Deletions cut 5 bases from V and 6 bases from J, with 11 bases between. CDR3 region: CASSGRGFEQYV. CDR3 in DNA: TGTGCCAGCAGCGGCAGGGGTTTCGAGCAGTACGTC.

CDR3 region: CASRQSGPTYEQYV. CDR3 coding DNA: TGTGCCAGCCGACAGAGTGGACCTACCTACGAGCAGTACGTC. The chain joins TRBV6-5 to TRBJ2-7, with D perhaps matching TRBD1 (5 bases). The V gene lost 8 bases and the J gene lost 2 bases, with 16 bases spanning the gap. The CDR3 runs to 14 residues. Germline-derived CDR1 and CDR2 are MNHEY and SVGAGI.

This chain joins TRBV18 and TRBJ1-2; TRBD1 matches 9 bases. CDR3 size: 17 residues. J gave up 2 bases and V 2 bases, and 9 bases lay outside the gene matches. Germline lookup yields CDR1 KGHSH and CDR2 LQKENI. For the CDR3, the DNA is TGTGCCAGCTCACCATCCGGACAGGGGACCCTAAACTATGGCTACACCTTC. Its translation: CASSPSGQGTLNYGYTF.

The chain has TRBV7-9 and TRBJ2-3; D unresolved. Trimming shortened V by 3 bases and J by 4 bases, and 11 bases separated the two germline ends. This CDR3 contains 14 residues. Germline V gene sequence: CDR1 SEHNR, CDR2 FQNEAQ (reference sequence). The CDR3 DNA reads TGTGCCAGCAGCTTGATACAGCTCCCAGATACGCAGTATTTT. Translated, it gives CASSLIQLPDTQYF. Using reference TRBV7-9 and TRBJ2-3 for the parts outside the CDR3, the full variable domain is DTGVSQNPRHKITKRGQNVTFRCDPISEHNRLYWYRQTLGQGPEFLTYFQNEAQLEKSRLLSDRFSAERPKGSFSTLEIQRTEQGDSAMYLCASSLIQLPDTQYFGPGTRLTVL.

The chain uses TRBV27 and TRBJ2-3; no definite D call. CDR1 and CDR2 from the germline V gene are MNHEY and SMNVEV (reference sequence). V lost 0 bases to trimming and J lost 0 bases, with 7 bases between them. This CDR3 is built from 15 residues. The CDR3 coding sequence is TGTGCCAGCAGTTTATCTTGGGCTAGCACAGATACGCAGTATTTT. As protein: CASSLSWASTDTQYF.

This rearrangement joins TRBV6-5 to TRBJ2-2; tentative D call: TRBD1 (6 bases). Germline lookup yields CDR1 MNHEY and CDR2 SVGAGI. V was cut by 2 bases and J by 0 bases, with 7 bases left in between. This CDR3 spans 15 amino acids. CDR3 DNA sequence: TGTGCCAGCAGTTACAAGGGGGCGAACACCGGGGAGCTGTTTTTT. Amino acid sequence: CASSYKGANTGELFF.

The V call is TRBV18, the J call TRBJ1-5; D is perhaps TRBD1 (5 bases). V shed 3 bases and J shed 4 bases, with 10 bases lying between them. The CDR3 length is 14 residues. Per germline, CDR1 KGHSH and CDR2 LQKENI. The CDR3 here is CASSPGAGNQPQHF. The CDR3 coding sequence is TGTGCCAGCTCACCCGGGGCGGGAAATCAGCCCCAGCATTTT.

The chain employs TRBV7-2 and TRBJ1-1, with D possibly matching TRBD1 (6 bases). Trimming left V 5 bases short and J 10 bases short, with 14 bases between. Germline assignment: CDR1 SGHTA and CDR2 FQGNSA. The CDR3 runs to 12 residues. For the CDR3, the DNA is TGTGCCAGCAGCGACTACGGGGGGGCAGCTTTCTTT. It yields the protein CASSDYGGAAFF. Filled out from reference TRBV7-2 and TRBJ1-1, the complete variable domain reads GAGVSQSPSNKVTEKGKDVELRCDPISGHTALYWYRQSLGQGLEFLIYFQGNSAPDKSGLPSDRFSAERTGGSVSTLTIQRTQQEDSAVYLCASSDYGGAAFFGQGTRLTVV.

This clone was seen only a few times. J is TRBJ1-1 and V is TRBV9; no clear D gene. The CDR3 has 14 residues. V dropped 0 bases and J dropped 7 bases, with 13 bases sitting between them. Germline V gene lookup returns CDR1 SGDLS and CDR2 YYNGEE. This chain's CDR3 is CASSVVGGVNEAFF. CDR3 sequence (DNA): TGTGCCAGCAGCGTAGTAGGAGGAGTCAATGAAGCTTTCTTT.

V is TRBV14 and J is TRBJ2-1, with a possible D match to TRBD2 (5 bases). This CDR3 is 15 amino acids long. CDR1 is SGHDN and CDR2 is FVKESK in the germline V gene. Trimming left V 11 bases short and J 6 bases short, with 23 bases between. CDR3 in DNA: TGTGCCGGGGAGCCGGGCGACTGGGAGTCCAATGAGCAGTTCTTC. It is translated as CAGEPGDWESNEQFF.

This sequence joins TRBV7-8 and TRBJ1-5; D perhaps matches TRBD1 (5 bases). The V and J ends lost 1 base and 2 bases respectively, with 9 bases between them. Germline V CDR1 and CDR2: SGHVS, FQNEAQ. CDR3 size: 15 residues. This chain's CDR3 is CASSLEGIGNQPQHF. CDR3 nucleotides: TGTGCCAGCAGCTTAGAGGGGATTGGCAATCAGCCCCAGCATTTT.

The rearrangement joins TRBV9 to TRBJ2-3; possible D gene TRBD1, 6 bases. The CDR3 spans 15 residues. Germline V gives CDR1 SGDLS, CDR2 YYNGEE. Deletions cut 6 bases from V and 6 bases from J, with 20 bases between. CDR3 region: CASTRGDRMMDTQYF. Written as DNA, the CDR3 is TGTGCCAGCACCCGGGGCGACAGGATGATGGATACGCAGTATTTT. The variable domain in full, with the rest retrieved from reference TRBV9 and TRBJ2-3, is DSGVTQTPKHLITATGQRVTLRCSPRSGDLSVYWYQQSLDQGLQFLIQYYNGEERAKGNILERFSAQQFPDLHSELNLSSLELGDSALYFCASTRGDRMMDTQYFGPGTRLTVL.

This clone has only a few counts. The CDR3 DNA sequence: TGTGCCAGCAGCAGGGTGACAGGCCCCGACGGCTACACCTTC. It is translated as CASSRVTGPDGYTF. The V and J genes are TRBV5-4 and TRBJ1-2, with a tentative D call TRBD1 (6 bases). CDR3 size: 14 residues. Between the trimmed V and J ends, which lost 4 bases and 8 bases, there was a span of 18 bases. From germline, CDR1 is SGHNT and CDR2 YYREEE (reference sequence).

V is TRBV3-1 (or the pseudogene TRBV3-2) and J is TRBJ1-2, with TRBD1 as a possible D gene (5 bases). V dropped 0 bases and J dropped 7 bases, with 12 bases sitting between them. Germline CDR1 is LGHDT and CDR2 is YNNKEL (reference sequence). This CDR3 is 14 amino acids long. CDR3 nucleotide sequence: TGTGCCAGCAGCCAAGATTTACAGGCCGCTGGCTACACCTTC. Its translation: CASSQDLQAAGYTF.

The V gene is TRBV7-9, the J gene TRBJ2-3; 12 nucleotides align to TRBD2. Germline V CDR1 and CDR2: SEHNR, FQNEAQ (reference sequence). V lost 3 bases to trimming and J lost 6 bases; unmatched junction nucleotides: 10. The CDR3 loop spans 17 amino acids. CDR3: CASSLGELAGGGDTQYF. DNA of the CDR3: TGTGCCAGCAGCTTGGGAGAACTAGCGGGAGGTGGGGATACGCAGTATTTT. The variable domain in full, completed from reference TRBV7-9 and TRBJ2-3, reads DTGVSQNPRHKITKRGQNVTFRCDPISEHNRLYWYRQTLGQGPEFLTYFQNEAQLEKSRLLSDRFSAERPKGSFSTLEIQRTEQGDSAMYLCASSLGELAGGGDTQYFGPGTRLTVL.

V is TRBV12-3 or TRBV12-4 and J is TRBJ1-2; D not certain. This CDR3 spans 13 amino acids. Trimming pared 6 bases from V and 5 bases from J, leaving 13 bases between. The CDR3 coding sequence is TGTGCCAGCAGCCTAGACCGACTATATGGCTACACCTTC. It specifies CASSLDRLYGYTF.

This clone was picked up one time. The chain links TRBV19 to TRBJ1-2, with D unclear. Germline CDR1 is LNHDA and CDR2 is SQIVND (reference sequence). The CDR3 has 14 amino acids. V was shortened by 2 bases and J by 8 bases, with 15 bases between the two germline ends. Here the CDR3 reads CASSIIRAGLGYTF. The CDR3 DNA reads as TGTGCCAGTAGTATAATAAGGGCGGGTTTGGGCTACACCTTC.